The rows below give T cell receptor beta chains drawn from one sample of a study of control samples from healthy donors and cancer patients. Sequencing used immunoSEQ multiplex PCR; TCRdb keeps in-frame clones, though not all of them. The data hold some 78,000 clones, with around 90% observed a single time. Sample: blood. The origin of the receptors is a woman aged 55-75 years in good health. CDR3s include the opening cysteine and the closing phenylalanine or tryptophan. Fields, in order: J gene, clone size, V gene, D gene, CDR3 protein, CDR3 DNA. D genes are given only for firm matches. A clone size is listed for some rows: how often the clone was seen (once, few, many), or a class if it is expanded.

j_gene: TRBJ2-7
abundance: .
v_gene: TRBV3-1/TRBV3-2
d_gene: TRBD1
CDR3aa: CASSQGGRGYEQYF
CDR3nt: TGTGCCAGCAGCCAAGGAGGCAGGGGGTACGAGCAGTACTTC

j_gene: TRBJ2-1
abundance: .
v_gene: TRBV6-2/TRBV6-3
d_gene: .
CDR3aa: CASSFGPREQFF
CDR3nt: TGTGCCAGCAGTTTTGGGCCACGGGAGCAGTTCTTC

j_gene: TRBJ2-3
abundance: .
v_gene: TRBV5-1
d_gene: .
CDR3aa: CASSLQADFTDTQYF
CDR3nt: TGCGCCAGCAGCTTGCAGGCAGACTTCACAGATACGCAGTATTTT

j_gene: TRBJ1-2
abundance: .
v_gene: TRBV6-5
d_gene: .
CDR3aa: CASSYSIWGDGYTF
CDR3nt: TGTGCCAGCAGTTACTCGATTTGGGGGGATGGCTACACCTTC

j_gene: TRBJ2-1
abundance: .
v_gene: TRBV7-9
d_gene: .
CDR3aa: CASSLAHLNEQFF
CDR3nt: TGTGCCAGCAGCTTAGCGCACCTGAATGAGCAGTTCTTC

j_gene: TRBJ2-6
abundance: .
v_gene: TRBV5-1
d_gene: .
CDR3aa: CASSLDGQSGANVLTF
CDR3nt: TGCGCCAGCAGCTTGGATGGGCAGTCTGGGGCCAACGTCCTGACTTTC

j_gene: TRBJ2-7
abundance: .
v_gene: TRBV27
d_gene: .
CDR3aa: CASGRTASYEQYF
CDR3nt: TGTGCCAGCGGACGGACCGCATCCTACGAGCAGTACTTC

j_gene: TRBJ2-3
abundance: once
v_gene: TRBV28
d_gene: TRBD2
CDR3aa: CASSLRRTSGDTQYF
CDR3nt: TGTGCCAGCAGTTTACGAAGGACTAGCGGAGATACGCAGTATTTT

j_gene: TRBJ2-3
abundance: .
v_gene: TRBV15
d_gene: .
CDR3aa: CATSKTRLTDTQYF
CDR3nt: TGTGCCACCAGCAAAACCCGCCTCACAGATACGCAGTATTTT

j_gene: TRBJ1-2
abundance: .
v_gene: TRBV19
d_gene: .
CDR3aa: CASSMAAVGAYGYTF
CDR3nt: TGTGCCAGTAGTATGGCGGCCGTAGGGGCCTATGGCTACACCTTC

j_gene: TRBJ1-2
abundance: .
v_gene: TRBV28
d_gene: .
CDR3aa: CASSFILYGYTF
CDR3nt: TGTGCCAGCAGTTTCATACTCTATGGCTACACCTTC

j_gene: TRBJ1-1
abundance: once
v_gene: TRBV5-1
d_gene: .
CDR3aa: CASSLAGGGRNTEAFF
CDR3nt: TGCGCCAGCAGCTTGGCCGGTGGAGGTCGGAACACTGAAGCTTTCTTT

j_gene: TRBJ1-1
abundance: few
v_gene: TRBV7-8
d_gene: .
CDR3aa: CASSPDTEAFF
CDR3nt: TGTGCCAGCAGCCCGGACACTGAAGCTTTCTTT

j_gene: TRBJ1-2
abundance: .
v_gene: TRBV5-4
d_gene: .
CDR3aa: CASSNRATDYGYTF
CDR3nt: TGTGCCAGCAGTAACAGGGCAACGGACTATGGCTACACCTTC